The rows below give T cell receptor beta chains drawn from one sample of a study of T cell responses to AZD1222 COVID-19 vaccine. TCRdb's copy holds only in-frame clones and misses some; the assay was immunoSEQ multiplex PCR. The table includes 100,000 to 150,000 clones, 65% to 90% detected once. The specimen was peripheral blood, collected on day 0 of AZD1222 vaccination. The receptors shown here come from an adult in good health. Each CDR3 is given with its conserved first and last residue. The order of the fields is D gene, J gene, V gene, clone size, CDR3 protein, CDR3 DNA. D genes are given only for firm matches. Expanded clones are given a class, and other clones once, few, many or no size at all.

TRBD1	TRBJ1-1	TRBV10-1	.	CASSDLPGGENTEAFF	TGCGCCAGCAGTGACCTGCCAGGGGGGGAGAACACTGAAGCTTTCTTT
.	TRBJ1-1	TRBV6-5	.	CASSQTGEAFF	TGTGCCAGCAGTCAGACGGGAGAAGCTTTCTTT
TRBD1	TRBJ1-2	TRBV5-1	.	CASSLEGQGALGYTF	TGCGCCAGCAGCTTGGAGGGACAGGGGGCATTGGGCTACACCTTC
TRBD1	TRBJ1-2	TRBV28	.	CASSPYQGVRRF	TGTGCCAGCAGTCCATACCAGGGGGTGCGTCGCTTC
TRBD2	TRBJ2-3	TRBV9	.	CASSPEQRGKAQYF	TGTGCCAGCAGCCCAGAGCAGCGGGGGAAGGCGCAGTATTTT
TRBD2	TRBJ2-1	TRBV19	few	CASSPWRGGRDEQFF	TGTGCCAGTAGCCCGTGGCGGGGGGGCAGGGATGAGCAGTTCTTC
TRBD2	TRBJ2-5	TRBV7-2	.	CASSPEAASGDQETQYF	TGTGCCAGCAGCCCAGAAGCCGCTAGCGGGGATCAAGAGACCCAGTACTTC
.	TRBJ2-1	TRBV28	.	CASSPRLYRDDEQFF	TGTGCCAGCAGCCCTAGGCTGTATCGAGATGATGAGCAGTTCTTC
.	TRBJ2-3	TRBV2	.	CASSRYSRSTDTQYF	TGTGCCAGCAGTAGATACAGCCGAAGCACAGATACGCAGTATTTT
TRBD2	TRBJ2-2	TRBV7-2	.	CASSQTGLHTGELFF	TGTGCCAGCAGCCAAACGGGACTACACACCGGGGAGCTGTTTTTT
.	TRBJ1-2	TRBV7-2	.	CASSPFTGSYGYTF	TGTGCCAGCAGTCCATTCACAGGATCCTATGGCTACACCTTC
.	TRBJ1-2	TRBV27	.	CASSPTPAQGVSYGYTF	TGTGCCAGCAGTCCGACCCCTGCGCAGGGAGTTAGCTATGGCTACACCTTC
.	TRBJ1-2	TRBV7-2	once	CASSYHKEGYTF	TGTGCCAGCAGCTACCATAAGGAAGGCTACACCTTC
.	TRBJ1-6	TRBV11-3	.	CASSFGRDNSPLHF	TGTGCCAGCAGCTTCGGCAGGGATAATTCACCCCTCCACTTT
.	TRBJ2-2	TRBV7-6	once	CASSFDRVYTGELFF	TGTGCCAGCAGCTTTGACAGAGTATACACCGGGGAGCTGTTTTTT
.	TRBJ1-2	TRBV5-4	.	CASSSRSIYGYTF	TGTGCCAGCAGCTCCAGGTCAATATATGGCTACACCTTC
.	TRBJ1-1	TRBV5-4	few	CASSLPAMNTEAFF	TGTGCCAGCAGCTTGCCAGCTATGAACACTGAAGCTTTCTTT
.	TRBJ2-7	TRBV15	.	CATSRDPGNEQYF	TGTGCCACCAGCAGAGATCCGGGGAACGAGCAGTACTTC
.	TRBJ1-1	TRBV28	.	CASSRGDTNTEAFF	TGTGCCAGCAGTCGGGGAGATACTAACACTGAAGCTTTCTTT
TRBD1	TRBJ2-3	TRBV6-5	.	CASTLTGGPTDTQYF	TGTGCCAGCACGCTGACAGGGGGCCCTACAGATACGCAGTATTTT
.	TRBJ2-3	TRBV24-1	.	CATSARGTDTQYF	TGTGCCACCTCGGCCCGGGGGACAGATACGCAGTATTTT
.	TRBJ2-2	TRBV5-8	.	CASSLRGNTGELFF	TGTGCCAGCAGCTTGCGGGGGAACACCGGGGAGCTGTTTTTT
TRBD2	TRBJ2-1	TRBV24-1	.	CATSDQSTSGVYNEQFF	TGTGCCACCAGTGATCAATCGACTAGCGGGGTATACAATGAGCAGTTCTTC
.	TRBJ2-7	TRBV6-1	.	CASSEEAPEKYF	TGTGCCAGCAGTGAAGAGGCCCCCGAAAAGTACTTC
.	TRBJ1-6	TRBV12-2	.	CASRLGRGNNSPLHF	TGTGCAAGTCGCTTGGGCAGGGGCAATAATTCACCCCTCCACTTT
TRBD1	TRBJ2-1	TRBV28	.	CASSLGGTGYNEQFF	TGTGCCAGCAGTTTAGGAGGGACAGGGTACAATGAGCAGTTCTTC
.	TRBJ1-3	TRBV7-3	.	CASSPTRGGNTIYF	TGTGCCAGCAGCCCGACGAGGGGAGGAAACACCATATATTTT
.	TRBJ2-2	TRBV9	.	CASRGWGTGELFF	TGTGCCAGCAGGGGATGGGGCACCGGGGAGCTGTTTTTT
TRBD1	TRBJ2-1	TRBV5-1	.	CASSLAGQGFAQFF	TGCGCCAGCAGCTTGGCCGGACAGGGATTTGCGCAGTTCTTC
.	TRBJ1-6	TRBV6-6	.	CASSPKPEGHSSYNSPLHF	TGTGCCAGCAGTCCCAAGCCAGAGGGGCACAGCTCCTATAATTCACCCCTCCACTTT
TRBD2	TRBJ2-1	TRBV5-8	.	CASSLGGGPESEQFF	TGTGCCAGCAGCTTGGGGGGGGGACCGGAGAGTGAGCAGTTCTTC
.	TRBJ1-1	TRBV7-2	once	CASSFVGSMNTEAFF	TGTGCCAGCAGCTTCGTGGGCAGTATGAACACTGAAGCTTTCTTT
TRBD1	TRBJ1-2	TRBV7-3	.	CASSLLPGQGFGYTF	TGTGCCAGCAGCTTACTGCCGGGACAGGGATTTGGCTACACCTTC
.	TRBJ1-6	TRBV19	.	CASSPLWGVYRPLHF	TGTGCCAGTAGTCCCCTCTGGGGGGTTTATAGGCCCCTCCACTTT
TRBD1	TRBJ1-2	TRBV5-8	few	CASSLEGARGYTF	TGTGCCAGCAGCTTGGAGGGGGCCAGGGGCTACACCTTC
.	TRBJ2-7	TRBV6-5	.	CASRGNGYEQYF	TGTGCCAGCAGAGGCAATGGCTACGAGCAGTACTTC
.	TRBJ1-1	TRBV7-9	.	CASSSGIRTEAFF	TGTGCCAGCAGCTCCGGGATACGTACTGAAGCTTTCTTT
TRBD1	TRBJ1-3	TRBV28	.	CASSSQGKAGNTIYF	TGTGCCAGCAGTTCACAGGGGAAGGCTGGAAACACCATATATTTT
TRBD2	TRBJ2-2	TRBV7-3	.	CASSLRTSGGSGELFF	TGTGCCAGCAGCTTAAGGACTAGCGGGGGTTCCGGGGAGCTGTTTTTT
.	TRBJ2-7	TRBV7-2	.	CASSEAKAYEQYF	TGTGCCAGCAGTGAGGCGAAAGCCTACGAGCAGTACTTC
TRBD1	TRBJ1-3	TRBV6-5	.	CASGVGGFGNTIYF	TGTGCCAGCGGGGTAGGGGGCTTTGGAAACACCATATATTTT
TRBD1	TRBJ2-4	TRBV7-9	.	CASSQGQALDIQYF	TGTGCCAGCAGCCAGGGACAGGCGTTAGACATTCAGTACTTC
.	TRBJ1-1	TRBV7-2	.	CASSRSGGRNTEAFF	TGTGCCAGCAGCCGGTCTGGGGGGAGAAACACTGAAGCTTTCTTT
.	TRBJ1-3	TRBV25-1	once	CASSEGSSGNTIYF	TGTGCCAGCAGTGAAGGGTCCTCTGGAAACACCATATATTTT
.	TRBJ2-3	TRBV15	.	CATSRDGGSDTQYF	TGTGCCACCAGCAGAGATGGGGGCAGTGATACGCAGTATTTT
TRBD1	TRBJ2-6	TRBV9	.	CASSGGARQGASPSTSSGANVLTF	TGTGCCAGCAGCGGGGGTGCAAGACAGGGGGCCTCTCCTTCAACTAGCTCTGGGGCCAACGTCCTGACTTTC
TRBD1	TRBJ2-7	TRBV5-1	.	CASSPDRGEQYF	TGCGCCAGCAGCCCCGACAGGGGCGAGCAGTACTTC
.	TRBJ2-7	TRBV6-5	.	CASTTGYSYEQYF	TGTGCCAGCACCACCGGGTACTCCTACGAGCAGTACTTC
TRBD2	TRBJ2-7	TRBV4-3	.	CASSARTSGYYEQYF	TGCGCCAGCAGCGCACGGACTAGCGGGTACTACGAGCAGTACTTC